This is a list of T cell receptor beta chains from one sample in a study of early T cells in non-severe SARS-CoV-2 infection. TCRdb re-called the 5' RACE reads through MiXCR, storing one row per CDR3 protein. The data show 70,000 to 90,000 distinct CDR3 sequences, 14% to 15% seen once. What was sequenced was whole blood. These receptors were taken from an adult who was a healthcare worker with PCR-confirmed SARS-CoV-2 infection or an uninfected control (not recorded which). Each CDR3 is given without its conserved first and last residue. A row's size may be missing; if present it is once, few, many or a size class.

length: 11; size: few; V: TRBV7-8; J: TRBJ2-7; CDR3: ASSMGVLREQY
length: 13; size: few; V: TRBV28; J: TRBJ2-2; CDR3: ASRTRTGDTGELF
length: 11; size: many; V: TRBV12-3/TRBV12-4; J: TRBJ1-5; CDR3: ASSLGAGKPQH
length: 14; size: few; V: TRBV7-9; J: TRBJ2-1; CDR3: ASSFGLAGGTNEQF
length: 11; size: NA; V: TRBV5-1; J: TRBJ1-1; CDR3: ASSLDYNTEAF
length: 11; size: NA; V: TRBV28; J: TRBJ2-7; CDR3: ASSSSGPYEQY
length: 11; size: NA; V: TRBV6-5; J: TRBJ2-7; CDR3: ASSYGRFYEQY
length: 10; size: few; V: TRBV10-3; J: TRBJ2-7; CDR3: AIRPTHGEQY
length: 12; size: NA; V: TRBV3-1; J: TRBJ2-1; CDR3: ASSPRGFYNEQF
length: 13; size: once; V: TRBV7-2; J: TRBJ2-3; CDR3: ASSLGQGEADTQY
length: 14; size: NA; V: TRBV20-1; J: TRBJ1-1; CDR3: SARDHQGTAPQGAF
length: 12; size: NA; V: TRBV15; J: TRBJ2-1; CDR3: ATSREAARTNQF
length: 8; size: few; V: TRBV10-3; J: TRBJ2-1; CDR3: AIGLNEQF
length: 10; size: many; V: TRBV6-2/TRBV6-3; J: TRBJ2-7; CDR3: ASSLREYEQY
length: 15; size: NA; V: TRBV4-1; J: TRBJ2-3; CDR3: ASSQAGLAGDTDTQY
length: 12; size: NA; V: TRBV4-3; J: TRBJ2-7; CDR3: TSSQEVNSYEQY
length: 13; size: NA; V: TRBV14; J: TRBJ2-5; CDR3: ASSQQGMYQETQY
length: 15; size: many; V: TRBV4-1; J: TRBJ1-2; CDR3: ASSLKGMDSGFNGYT
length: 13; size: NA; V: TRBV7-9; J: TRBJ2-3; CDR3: ASSSTGTPPWTQY
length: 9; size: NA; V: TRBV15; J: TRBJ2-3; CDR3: ATSRGDTQY
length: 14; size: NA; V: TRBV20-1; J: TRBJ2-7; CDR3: SARDMASGRAYEQY
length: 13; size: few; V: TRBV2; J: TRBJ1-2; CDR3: ASSDRGDGIYGYT
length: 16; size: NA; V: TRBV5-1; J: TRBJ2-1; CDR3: ASSLDTSLKSSYNEQF